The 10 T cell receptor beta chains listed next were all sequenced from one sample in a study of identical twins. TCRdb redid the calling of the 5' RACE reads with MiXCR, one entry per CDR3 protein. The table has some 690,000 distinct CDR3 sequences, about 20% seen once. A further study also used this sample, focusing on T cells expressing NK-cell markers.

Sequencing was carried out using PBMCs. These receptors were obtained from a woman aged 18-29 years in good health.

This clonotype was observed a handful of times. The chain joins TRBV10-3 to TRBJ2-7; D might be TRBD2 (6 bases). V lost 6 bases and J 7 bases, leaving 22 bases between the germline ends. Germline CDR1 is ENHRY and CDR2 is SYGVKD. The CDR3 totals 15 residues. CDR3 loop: CAIRVPRGLLAEQYF. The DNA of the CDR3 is TGTGCCATCAGGGTCCCCCGGGGACTGTTAGCGGAGCAGTACTTC.

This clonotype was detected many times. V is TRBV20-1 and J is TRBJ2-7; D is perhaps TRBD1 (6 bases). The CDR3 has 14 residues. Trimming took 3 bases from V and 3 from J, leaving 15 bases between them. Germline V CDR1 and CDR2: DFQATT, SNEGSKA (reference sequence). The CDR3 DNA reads TGCAGTGCTAGGGTGACAGGTAGGGGCTACGAGCAGTACTTC. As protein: CSARVTGRGYEQYF.

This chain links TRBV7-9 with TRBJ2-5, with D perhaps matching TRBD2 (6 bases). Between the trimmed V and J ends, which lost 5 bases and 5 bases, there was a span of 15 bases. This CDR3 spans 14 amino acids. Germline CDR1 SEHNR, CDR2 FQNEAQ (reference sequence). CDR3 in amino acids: CASSPGTAGETQYF. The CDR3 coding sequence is TGTGCCAGCAGCCCCGGGACCGCGGGGGAGACCCAGTACTTC.

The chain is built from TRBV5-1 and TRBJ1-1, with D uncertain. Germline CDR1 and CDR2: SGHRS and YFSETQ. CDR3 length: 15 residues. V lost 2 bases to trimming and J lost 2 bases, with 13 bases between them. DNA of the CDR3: TGCGCCAGCAGCTTCGGGCACCGACTAAACACTGAAGCTTTCTTT. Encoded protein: CASSFGHRLNTEAFF. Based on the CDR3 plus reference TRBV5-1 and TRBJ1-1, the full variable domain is KAGVTQTPRYLIKTRGQQVTLSCSPISGHRSVSWYQQTPGQGLQFLFEYFSETQRNKGNFPGRFSGRQFSNSRSEMNVSTLELGDSALYLCASSFGHRLNTEAFFGQGTRLTVV.

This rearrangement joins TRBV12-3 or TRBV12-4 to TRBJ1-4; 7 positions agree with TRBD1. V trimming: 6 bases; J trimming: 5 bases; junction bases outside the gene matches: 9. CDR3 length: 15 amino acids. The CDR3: CASRRGTAVNEKLFF. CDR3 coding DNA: TGTGCCAGCAGGCGGGGGACAGCTGTCAATGAAAAACTGTTTTTT.

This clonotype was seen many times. CDR3 sequence (DNA): TGCAGCGTCCTGGGCACGACAGGGGGCGCGAACACCGGGGAGCTGTTTTTT. Translating gives CSVLGTTGGANTGELFF. The V call is TRBV29-1, the J call TRBJ2-2; 10 bases are shared with TRBD1. CDR3 length: 17 residues. Germline V gene data show CDR1 as SQVTM and CDR2 as ANQGSEA. The J segment lost 0 bases and the V segment lost 6 bases, leaving 10 bases of the junction unmatched.

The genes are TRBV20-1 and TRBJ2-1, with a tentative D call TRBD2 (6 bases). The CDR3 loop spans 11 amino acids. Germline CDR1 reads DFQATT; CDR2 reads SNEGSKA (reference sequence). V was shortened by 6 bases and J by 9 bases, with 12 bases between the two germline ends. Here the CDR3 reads CSAQTRSEQFF. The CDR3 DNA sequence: TGCAGTGCCCAGACTAGGTCTGAGCAGTTCTTC.

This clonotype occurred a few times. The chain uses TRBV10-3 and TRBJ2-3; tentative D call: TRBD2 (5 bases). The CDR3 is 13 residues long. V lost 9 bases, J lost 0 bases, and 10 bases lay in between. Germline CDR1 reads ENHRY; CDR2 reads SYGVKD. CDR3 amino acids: CAITRTSTDTQYF. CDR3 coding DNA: TGTGCCATAACCAGGACTAGCACAGATACGCAGTATTTT.

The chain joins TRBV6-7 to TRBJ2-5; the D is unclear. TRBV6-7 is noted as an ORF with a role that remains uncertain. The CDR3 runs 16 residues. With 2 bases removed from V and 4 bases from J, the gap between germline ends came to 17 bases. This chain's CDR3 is CASSYPPWGPPETQYF. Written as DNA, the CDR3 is TGTGCCAGCAGTTACCCGCCTTGGGGTCCCCCAGAGACCCAGTACTTC.

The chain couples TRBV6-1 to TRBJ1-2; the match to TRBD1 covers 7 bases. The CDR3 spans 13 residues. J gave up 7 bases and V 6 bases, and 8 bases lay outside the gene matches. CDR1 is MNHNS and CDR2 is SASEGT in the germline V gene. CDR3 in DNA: TGTGCCAGCAGCTGGACAGGTCGGACTGGCTACACCTTC. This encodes CASSWTGRTGYTF.